This TCR beta chain was identified in a study of control samples from healthy donors and cancer patients. V dropped 4 bases and J dropped 4 bases, with 13 bases sitting between them. The CDR3 is 14 amino acids. Germline V gene lookup returns CDR1 SGHAT and CDR2 FQNNGV. This clone appeared once. Repertoires were generated with immunoSEQ multiplex PCR, while TCRdb's copy carries only in-frame clones and drops some. Altogether 250,000 to 300,000 clones are present, roughly 82% being singletons, with the ten largest covering 13%. The chain recombines TRBV11-2 with TRBJ1-1, with D perhaps TRBD1 (5 bases). This sequence was found in a woman in her sixties or seventies with lung cancer. Sequencing was carried out using PBMCs. CDR3 residues: CASSSQGWVTEAFF. The CDR3 DNA reads TGTGCCAGCAGCTCCCAGGGTTGGGTCACTGAAGCTTTCTTT.